The 6 T cell receptor beta chains given below trace back to one sample, sequenced in a study of technical replicates of blood from several donors. Produced via immunoSEQ multiplex PCR; TCRdb's table is partial and in-frame only. The repertoire has 13,000 to 15,000 clones, approximately 81% of them found once; the top ten carry approximately 10%. Sequences were obtained from PBMCs. Receptor source: a human donor in good health.

Only a few counts were recorded for this clone. This rearrangement joins TRBV20-1 to TRBJ1-1; D is undetermined. V lost 4 bases, J lost 4 bases, and 7 bases lay in between. The CDR3 extends over 11 amino acids. Germline V gene sequence: CDR1 DFQATT, CDR2 SNEGSKA (reference sequence). The CDR3 here is CSAIPVTEAFF. In DNA form, the CDR3 reads TGCAGTGCTATCCCTGTCACTGAAGCTTTCTTT.

V gene TRBV6-4 combines with J gene TRBJ1-2; D unclear. Germline V lookup: CDR1 MRHNA, CDR2 SNTAGT. CDR3 length equals 15 residues. V was trimmed by 0 bases and J by 4 bases, leaving 12 bases between them. CDR3 in amino acids: CASSDSAEDFYGYTF. Here the CDR3 DNA reads TGTGCCAGCAGTGACTCGGCGGAGGATTTCTATGGCTACACCTTC.

This clone has more than one count but fewer than ten. The chain couples TRBV5-1 to TRBJ2-5; 11 bases match TRBD1. Trimming cost V 4 bases and J 5 bases; bases outside gene matches: 10. The germline V gene has CDR1 SGHRS and CDR2 YFSETQ. The CDR3 covers 16 residues. The CDR3 DNA follows: TGCGCCAGCAGCGACGGGACAGGGGGACTCCCGGAGACCCAGTACTTC. This translates into CASSDGTGGLPETQYF.

This chain connects TRBV5-1 to TRBJ2-3; 7 nucleotides align to TRBD2. Germline lookup yields CDR1 SGHRS and CDR2 YFSETQ. This CDR3 has 15 amino acids. Trimming cost V 4 bases and J 1 base; bases outside gene matches: 6. The CDR3, as DNA: TGCGCCAGCAGCATCGGACTAGTGGGCACAGATACGCAGTATTTT. Amino acids: CASSIGLVGTDTQYF.

The chain couples TRBV5-6 to TRBJ2-5; 8 bases align to TRBD2. Germline V gene lookup returns CDR1 SGHDT and CDR2 YYEEEE. This CDR3 has 15 residues. J lost 1 base, V lost 0 bases, and 2 bases had no gene match. The CDR3 spells CASSLALAVQETQYF. The CDR3 DNA sequence: TGTGCCAGCAGCTTGGCACTAGCGGTCCAAGAGACCCAGTACTTC.

The J gene is TRBJ2-2, the V gene TRBV6-1, with 11 bases that match TRBD2. Germline assignment: CDR1 MNHNS and CDR2 SASEGT. The CDR3 has 15 residues. The ends lost 8 bases at V and 1 base at J; junction bases unmatched: 3. The CDR3 reads CASLLAGGNTGELFF. The CDR3 coding sequence is TGTGCCAGCCTGCTAGCGGGAGGGAACACCGGGGAGCTGTTTTTT.